A single sample gave rise to the 16 T cell receptor beta chains below, sequenced in a study of T-cell reconstitution after alpha-beta-depleted transplantation in children. A library of TCRbeta sequences, prepared with unique molecular identifiers, was generated. TCRdb ran MiXCR on the PCR reads and lists one entry per CDR3 protein. The sample contains approximately 240,000 distinct CDR3 sequences, approximately 9.7% of which appear only once. Sequencing used PBMCs from the stem cell graft donor, obtained from the stem cell graft. All receptors come from a human donor who donated a stem cell graft to a child with SCID.

This clonotype was observed at least ten times. Here the CDR3 reads CASSLLGQGIYNEQFF. As DNA, the CDR3 is TGTGCCAGCAGCCTACTCGGACAGGGCATATACAATGAGCAGTTCTTC. The rearrangement joins TRBV14 to TRBJ2-1; TRBD1 aligns across 8 bases. Germline CDR1 is SGHDN and CDR2 is FVKESK. This CDR3 has 16 amino acids. V lost 4 bases, J lost 4 bases, and 9 bases stayed unmatched.

This clonotype was recorded at least ten times. The rearrangement joins TRBV12-3 or TRBV12-4 to TRBJ2-1, with D unclear. V was trimmed by 4 bases and J by 0 bases, leaving 16 bases between them. The CDR3 runs 17 residues. CDR3 amino acids: CASSSPGSGRSYNEQFF. The CDR3 DNA follows: TGTGCCAGCAGTTCCCCCGGTTCCGGCCGCTCCTACAATGAGCAGTTCTTC.

This clonotype was counted ten times or more. The V gene is TRBV20-1, the J gene TRBJ1-1; D unresolved. The CDR3 contains 12 residues. V lost 4 bases to trimming and J lost 4 bases, with 10 bases between them. CDR1 DFQATT and CDR2 SNEGSKA come from the germline V gene (reference sequence). The DNA of the CDR3 is TGCAGTGCTACCCCCTTTGCCACTGAAGCTTTCTTT. It codes for CSATPFATEAFF.

This clonotype has at least ten counts. The chain carries TRBV9 and TRBJ2-2, with 12 bases matching TRBD2. V lost 4 bases to trimming and J lost 3 bases; unmatched junction nucleotides: 4. CDR3 length: 16 amino acids. Germline V gives CDR1 SGDLS, CDR2 YYNGEE. The CDR3 sequence is CASSPSGGADTGELFF. CDR3 nucleotide sequence: TGTGCCAGCAGCCCTAGCGGGGGGGCCGACACCGGGGAGCTGTTTTTT.

The chain joins TRBV6-1 to TRBJ2-2; TRBD2 might be the D (7 bases). The germline gives CDR1 MNHNS, CDR2 SASEGT. V gave up 7 bases and J gave up 0 bases, with 15 bases separating them. This CDR3 has 16 amino acids. The CDR3, as DNA: TGTGCCAGCATCCTTAGGGGGGGCCCGAACACCGGGGAGCTGTTTTTT. Its translation is CASILRGGPNTGELFF.

Many counts were recorded for this clonotype. V is TRBV20-1 and J is TRBJ2-3, with 9 bases matching TRBD2. CDR3 length equals 15 residues. Germline trimming cut 0 bases from V and 7 bases from J; bases unmatched to any gene: 8. Germline loops: CDR1 DFQATT, CDR2 SNEGSKA (reference sequence). This CDR3 reads CSAREPGLAINTQYF. The CDR3 bases are TGCAGTGCTAGAGAACCGGGACTAGCCATCAATACGCAGTATTTT.

This clonotype was seen repeatedly, ten times or more. The chain has TRBV5-1 and TRBJ2-1, with a tentative D call TRBD1 (5 bases). Germline V gene sequence: CDR1 SGHRS, CDR2 YFSETQ. This CDR3 is built from 15 residues. Trimming shortened V by 0 bases and J by 5 bases, and 12 bases separated the two germline ends. The CDR3: CASSLEPGQNNEQFF. CDR3 bases: TGCGCCAGCAGCTTGGAACCAGGGCAGAACAATGAGCAGTTCTTC.

This clonotype has ten or more counts. The chain employs TRBV6-1 and TRBJ2-5; D could derive from TRBD1 or TRBD2 (5 bases each). This CDR3 spans 14 amino acids. Germline values: CDR1 MNHNS, CDR2 SASEGT. Trimming took 6 bases from V and 2 from J, leaving 13 bases between them. In DNA, the CDR3 is TGTGCCAGCAGGGGGGTTGGTTCGCAAGAGACCCAGTACTTC. The encoded protein is CASRGVGSQETQYF.

This clonotype was detected many times. This chain links TRBV11-2 with TRBJ1-5; 7 nucleotides agree with TRBD1. The CDR3 runs to 18 residues. V was clipped by 5 bases and J by 0 bases; unmatched bases: 13. The germline CDR1 and CDR2 sequences are SGHAT and FQNNGV. This CDR3 is CASSPGYSTGHSNQPQHF. CDR3 nucleotide sequence: TGTGCCAGCAGCCCAGGTTATTCGACAGGGCATAGCAATCAGCCCCAGCATTTT.

In its sample, this clonotype was seen many times. V and J are TRBV2 and TRBJ2-3; tentatively, D is TRBD2 (5 bases). Germline CDR1 reads SNHLY; CDR2 reads FYNNEI. The CDR3 length is 13 residues. V lost 5 bases, J lost 3 bases, and 9 bases lay in between. CDR3 residues: CASSKDWTDTQYF. Written as DNA, the CDR3 is TGTGCCAGCAGTAAGGACTGGACAGATACGCAGTATTTT.

This clonotype has at least ten counts. V usage is TRBV20-1 and J usage is TRBJ1-5, with unresolved D. This CDR3 region has 14 residues. V was shortened by 5 bases and J by 5 bases, with 16 bases between the two germline ends. The germline gives CDR1 DFQATT, CDR2 SNEGSKA (reference sequence). The CDR3, as DNA: TGCAGTGCTTACCGGATGCTGGGTGATCAGCCCCAGCATTTT. This gives the protein CSAYRMLGDQPQHF.

This clonotype was observed at least ten times. The chain links TRBV5-1 to TRBJ1-6, with D uncertain. Germline CDR1 reads SGHRS; CDR2 reads YFSETQ. This CDR3 has 14 amino acids. V was cut by 4 bases and J by 7 bases, with 12 bases left in between. The CDR3 spells CASSPTWPNSPLHF. The DNA for the CDR3 is TGCGCCAGCAGCCCGACTTGGCCCAATTCACCCCTCCACTTT.

This clonotype has ten or more counts. This chain uses TRBV7-9 with TRBJ2-2, with 7 bases matching TRBD1. V was pared by 2 bases and J by 1 base, with 1 base of the junction left unmatched. Germline CDR1 SEHNR, CDR2 FQNEAQ (reference sequence). This CDR3 spans 15 amino acids. CDR3 sequence reads: CASSLQGVNTGELFF. CDR3 coding DNA: TGTGCCAGCAGCTTACAGGGGGTGAACACCGGGGAGCTGTTTTTT.

This clonotype was seen at least ten times. This chain uses TRBV20-1 with TRBJ1-4; TRBD1 matches at 10 bases. Germline CDR1 DFQATT, CDR2 SNEGSKA (reference sequence). The CDR3 spans 15 residues. Germline trimming cut 0 bases from V and 8 bases from J; bases unmatched to any gene: 6. The CDR3 loop is CSARETGGVGEKLFF. CDR3 DNA sequence: TGCAGTGCTAGAGAGACAGGGGGCGTAGGCGAAAAACTGTTTTTT.

This clonotype was seen repeatedly, ten times or more. The V gene is TRBV6-5, the J gene TRBJ1-1; 8 bases agree with TRBD1. With 0 bases clipped from V and 3 bases from J, the junction kept 3 bases outside the gene matches. CDR3 size: 15 residues. Per germline, CDR1 MNHEY and CDR2 SVGAGI. CDR3 in amino acids: CASSYSSRGHTEAFF. DNA of the CDR3: TGTGCCAGCAGTTACTCTTCCAGGGGGCACACTGAAGCTTTCTTT.

CDR3 nucleotide sequence: TGCAGTGCCCCGGGGAAGGGTGAAAAACTGTTTTTT. As protein: CSAPGKGEKLFF. The chain has TRBV20-1 and TRBJ1-4; D is uncertain. The CDR3 is made up of 12 amino acids. Germline CDR1 DFQATT, CDR2 SNEGSKA (reference sequence). V dropped 6 bases and J dropped 7 bases, with 12 bases sitting between them.